There are many counts of the clone carrying this T cell receptor (beta chain). Looked up from germline, CDR1 is KGHDR and CDR2 is SFDVKD. V was pared by 8 bases and J by 4 bases, with 25 bases between. The CDR3 runs to 17 residues. TCRdb called clones again from the PCR reads with MiXCR. This sample has 30,000 or so clones, with about 22% found just once. This specimen comes from a study of metastatic and nonmetastatic thyroid tumors. No patient received treatment before thyroid surgery. The material sequenced was blood. This chain connects TRBV24-1 to TRBJ1-2; D may be TRBD1 (6 bases). The receptor was isolated from a female donor with papillary thyroid cancer or a benign thyroid nodule (not recorded which). Some clones in this sample may be carry-over from other donors' samples. Here the CDR3 DNA reads TGTGCCACCAATAGGGGACAAGAGTGGAGGTCGCTCTATGGCTACACCTTC. Translation: CATNRGQEWRSLYGYTF.